The clone carrying this T cell receptor beta chain was seen repeatedly, ten times or more. The target antigen is unknown. The source of the sample is a study of CD8 T cells in ankylosing spondylitis. The study, taken as a whole, reports: Ankylosing spondylitis blood appeared to be characterized by a TCR beta motif of several highly homologous variants. Peripheral blood held disease-linked clones only at relatively low frequency, and these were CD8+. Reports say disease-linked clones showed up significantly more in matched ankylosing spondylitis synovial fluid.

The germline V and J ends were trimmed by 4 bases and 2 bases, with 14 bases remaining between them. Germline-derived CDR1 and CDR2 are SGHTA and FQGNSA. This CDR3 comprises 15 residues. TCRdb recomputed calls from the 5' RACE reads with MiXCR, one row per CDR3 protein. This sample yields about 300,000 distinct CDR3 sequences, of which less than 25% are seen a single time; 3.5% belongs to the top ten. The genes are TRBV7-2 and TRBJ2-5, with a tentative D call TRBD2 (6 bases). This TCR was recovered from a female donor with ankylosing spondylitis or in good health (not recorded which). The specimen sequenced was blood, either unsorted or a sorted T cell fraction (not recorded which). Here the CDR3 DNA reads TGTGCCAGCAGCTCGTACGGCGGAGGGCAAGAGACCCAGTACTTC. Protein sequence: CASSSYGGGQETQYF.